The clone carrying this TCR beta chain was found a few times. Its target is unknown. The read ends 3 residues before the CDR3 terminus; that terminus is restored from the germline J gene. This record belongs to a study of T cell clonality in common variable immunodeficiency. CDR3 length: 14 amino acids. Trimming took 3 bases from V and 4 from J, leaving 11 bases between them. Per the germline V gene, CDR1 is SGHRS and CDR2 is YFSETQ. Whole-study results and caveats: Common variable immunodeficiency TCR beta sequences reportedly had fewer deletions and N-nucleotide insertions.

Libraries were prepared by immunoSEQ multiplex PCR; TCRdb keeps only in-frame clonotypes and omits some of them. The sample is made up of fewer than 60,000 clones, none counted only once. Input material: peripheral blood mononuclear cells. This chain joins TRBV5-1 and TRBJ1-3; D is possibly TRBD1 (5 bases). The TCR originated in a person between 18 and 75 years old in good health. CDR3 DNA, as far as it was read: TGCGCCAGCAGCTCTCAGGGTACCGGAAACACC. Amino acids: CASSSQGTGNT. The entire CDR3 sequence reads CASSSQGTGNTIYF.